This T cell receptor (beta chain) was documented in a study of identical twins. Overall study results and limits: Researchers caution that invariant MAIT and iNKT cells could partly confound zero-insertion analyses. Alpha sequences that were out-of-frame and twin-shared showed an excess of low generation probability.

On this clonotype itself: Its antigen is undetermined.

The CDR3 sequence is 17 residues long. The V end lost 0 bases, the J end lost 4 bases, and 16 bases lay between the germline ends. TCRdb reprocessed the 5' RACE reads with MiXCR, giving one entry per CDR3 protein. Here the sample spans about 340,000 distinct CDR3 sequences, 9% to 15% being singletons. Healthy Caucasians alone served as donors. The sample also formed part of further work on yellow fever vaccine responses in identical twins. That paper notes: Twin vaccine T cell responses reportedly seemed partly convergent, partly personalized.

The receptor was derived from a woman younger than 30 in good health. V is TRBV12-3 or TRBV12-4 and J is TRBJ2-1; no clear D. Sequencing input: CD8+ T cells sorted from blood. CDR3 in DNA: TGTGCCAGCAGTTTAGCCGTTACTCCCGACCGATACAATGAGCAGTTCTTC. It codes for CASSLAVTPDRYNEQFF.